The rows below give T cell receptor beta chains drawn from one sample of a study of T-cell reconstitution after alpha-beta-depleted transplantation in children. MiXCR, run by TCRdb on the PCR reads, gives a single entry per CDR3 protein. The table has 500,000 to 600,000 distinct CDR3 sequences, approximately 16% seen once. The material sequenced was PBMCs from the stem cell graft donor, taken from the stem cell graft. Every receptor here comes from a human donor who donated a stem cell graft to a child with acute lymphoblastic leukemia. The conserved cysteine and the conserved F or W are not part of the CDR3 here. Not all rows give a size; the values are once, few, many and, for expanded clones, a class.

v_call	clone_size	cdr3_length	j_call	cdr3_aa
TRBV5-1	few	11	TRBJ2-2	ASSLIQGGELF
TRBV6-6	few	9	TRBJ2-7	ASSYVDEQY
TRBV20-1	few	15	TRBJ2-6	SARDPAGLWGANVLT
TRBV7-9	NA	14	TRBJ2-2	ASSLRRGPNTGELF
TRBV27	few	12	TRBJ2-7	ASSSGTSGGEQY
TRBV4-1	few	11	TRBJ1-1	ASTDRLNTEAF
TRBV5-6	NA	14	TRBJ2-1	ASSPDRVIGYNEQF
TRBV12-3/TRBV12-4	NA	14	TRBJ1-3	ASSPPRQGKRNTIY
TRBV5-1	NA	12	TRBJ2-5	ASSLEPGPQTQY
TRBV28	few	12	TRBJ2-7	ASSLRGRAVEQY
TRBV4-1	NA	12	TRBJ1-5	ASSHDRVNQPQH
TRBV5-1	few	13	TRBJ2-5	ASSSDRGPRETQY
TRBV7-9	NA	10	TRBJ1-3	ASSLERGTIY
TRBV6-5	NA	12	TRBJ2-1	ASSYTWTNNEQF
TRBV5-5	NA	15	TRBJ1-1	ASSLGGVNLMNTEAF
TRBV12-3/TRBV12-4	NA	19	TRBJ2-5	ASSLTGPEGLAGISQETQY
TRBV5-1	NA	14	TRBJ1-4	ASSPAGDSTNEKLF
TRBV7-9	few	14	TRBJ2-7	ASSLAVSGNRRQEY
TRBV5-1	few	12	TRBJ2-1	ASSTRVSYNEQF
TRBV6-2/TRBV6-3	NA	13	TRBJ2-2	ASSYIPLNTGELF
TRBV5-1	NA	10	TRBJ2-3	ASSGNGDTQY
TRBV5-4	NA	15	TRBJ2-3	ASSPGQAASITDTQY
TRBV29-1	NA	9	TRBJ2-3	SAWKLDTQY
TRBV5-1	NA	11	TRBJ2-7	ASRADRPREQY
TRBV10-3	few	11	TRBJ2-3	AISAGDSYTQY
TRBV5-1	few	11	TRBJ2-2	ASSWDGVGELF
TRBV7-9	once	13	TRBJ2-1	ASSLEGVMYNEQF
TRBV5-6	few	13	TRBJ1-1	ASSLGGQTETEAF
TRBV7-8	NA	11	TRBJ2-2	ASSGIESGELF
TRBV27	few	12	TRBJ2-7	ASSLTGRGVEQY
TRBV20-1	NA	15	TRBJ2-1	SARDRTSGSSYNEQF
TRBV2	NA	14	TRBJ2-1	ASSEVGGSSYNEQF
TRBV2	few	13	TRBJ1-2	ASSEEGGSNYGYT
TRBV7-6	few	12	TRBJ2-1	ASSLDWGPEEQF
TRBV5-1	few	12	TRBJ1-2	ASSSGWGGGGYT
TRBV5-1	NA	12	TRBJ1-1	ASTPSAGSTEAF
TRBV20-1	many	12	TRBJ1-1	SASPPDRNTEAF
TRBV5-1	few	12	TRBJ2-7	ASGTGDREYEQY
TRBV11-2	NA	12	TRBJ2-1	ASSGRAAYNEQF
TRBV12-3/TRBV12-4	NA	11	TRBJ1-1	ASSLTRQLEAF
TRBV20-1	NA	12	TRBJ2-1	SAIRGQCYNEQF
TRBV5-1	few	13	TRBJ2-2	ASSLEGQYTGELF
TRBV4-1	few	18	TRBJ2-7	ASSQDPQGEIAGGNSEQY
TRBV5-5	few	13	TRBJ2-1	ASSLAGTGLNEQF
TRBV5-1	few	12	TRBJ2-3	ASSLERGADTQY
TRBV20-1	few	8	TRBJ2-5	SGSQETQY
TRBV4-1	NA	16	TRBJ2-1	ASSQNNGLAGGADEQF
TRBV27	NA	12	TRBJ2-7	ASSLGTGPLQQY
TRBV27	few	13	TRBJ1-6	ASSLLAPSNSPLH
TRBV12-3/TRBV12-4	few	10	TRBJ1-2	ASTSDSYGYT
TRBV20-1	few	13	TRBJ2-2	SARLLKSDTGELF
TRBV7-9	NA	11	TRBJ1-1	ASSWTKDTEAF